These T cell receptor beta chains were read from a single sample in a study of T-cell reconstitution after alpha-beta-depleted transplantation in children. TCRdb fed the PCR reads into MiXCR, producing one record per CDR3 protein. This repertoire shows approximately 650,000 distinct CDR3 sequences, 10% to 15% found once; its top ten account for about 0.79%. The sample in question was PBMCs, obtained before TCRalphabeta/CD19-depleted stem cell transplant. The receptors here all came from a girl aged 2 to 10 with congenital amegakaryocytic thrombocytopenia, due to receive a stem cell transplant. Both conserved end residues are part of each CDR3. Fields, in order: J gene, V gene, clone size, D gene, CDR3 DNA, CDR3 protein. D genes are given only for firm matches. The size field is filled for only some rows; it gives once, few, many or a size class.

TRBJ1-2,TRBV12-3/TRBV12-4,-,-,TGTGCCAGCAACCAGGGCCTTTCGGATGGCTACACCTTC,CASNQGLSDGYTF
TRBJ2-1,TRBV5-8,-,TRBD1,TGTGCCAGCAGCGAGTTCCCGGGACAGGGTGGATACAATGAGCAGTTCTTC,CASSEFPGQGGYNEQFF
TRBJ2-3,TRBV10-3,many,-,TGTGCCATCAGTGAGTCGATTGGCGGAAGCACAGATACGCAGTATTTT,CAISESIGGSTDTQYF
TRBJ1-3,TRBV20-1,few,-,TGCAGTGCTACTGGGACCGTTAATACTGGAAACACCATATATTTT,CSATGTVNTGNTIYF
TRBJ1-4,TRBV28,few,-,TGTGCCAGCAGTTTATACCAGGGTAATGAAAAACTGTTTTTT,CASSLYQGNEKLFF
TRBJ2-1,TRBV28,few,-,TGTGCCAGCAGTTTATATCGGAGTGAGCAGTTCTTC,CASSLYRSEQFF
TRBJ2-7,TRBV4-2,-,-,TGTGCCAGCAGCCGATCTCCCAGCGGACCTAATCCCTACGAGCAGTACTTC,CASSRSPSGPNPYEQYF
TRBJ1-2,TRBV20-1,many,TRBD1,TGCAGTGCTACAGGGGGGAGAAACTATGGCTACACCTTC,CSATGGRNYGYTF
TRBJ2-5,TRBV20-1,-,TRBD2,TGCAGTGCTAGAGATCCACTAGCGGGAGGGACATGGGGAGAGACCCAGTACTTC,CSARDPLAGGTWGETQYF
TRBJ2-1,TRBV7-9,many,-,TGTGCCAGCAGCTTCGGTGGTCGTGGAAGCTCCTACAATGAGCAGTTCTTC,CASSFGGRGSSYNEQFF